Given below is one T cell receptor (beta chain) in context. This sample is drawn from a study of blood T cell repertoires in COVID-19. Original data processing: Amplification with reference gene primers provided the estimates of nucleated cell counts. Libraries were prepared by immunoSEQ multiplex PCR; TCRdb keeps only in-frame clonotypes and omits some of them. V, J and clone size were drawn from that table, and D and trimming were deduced from the DNA. Found here are roughly 20,000 clones, 89% of them singletons; the top ten hold 25% to 30%. Source material: peripheral blood. This sequence originates from a human donor with active COVID-19. The donor label of this sample is uncertain.

This CDR3 reads CASTKPGTEAFF. In DNA, the CDR3 is TGTGCCAGCACCAAACCGGGAACTGAAGCTTTCTTT. V and J are TRBV12-3 or TRBV12-4 and TRBJ1-1; no reliable D call. With 7 bases removed from V and 5 bases from J, the gap between germline ends came to 11 bases. This CDR3 region has 12 residues.